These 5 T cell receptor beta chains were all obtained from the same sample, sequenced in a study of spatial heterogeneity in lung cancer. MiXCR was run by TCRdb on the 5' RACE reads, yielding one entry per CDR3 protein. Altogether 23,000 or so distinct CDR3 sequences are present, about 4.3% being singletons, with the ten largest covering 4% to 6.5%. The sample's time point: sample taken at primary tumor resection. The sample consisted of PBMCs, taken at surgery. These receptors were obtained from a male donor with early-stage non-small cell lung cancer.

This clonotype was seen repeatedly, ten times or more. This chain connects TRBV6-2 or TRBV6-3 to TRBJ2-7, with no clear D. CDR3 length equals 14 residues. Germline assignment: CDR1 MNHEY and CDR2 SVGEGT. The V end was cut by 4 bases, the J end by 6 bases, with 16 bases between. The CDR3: CASSSLSLSSEQYF. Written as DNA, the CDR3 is TGTGCCAGCAGTTCTTTAAGCCTCTCGTCCGAGCAGTACTTC.

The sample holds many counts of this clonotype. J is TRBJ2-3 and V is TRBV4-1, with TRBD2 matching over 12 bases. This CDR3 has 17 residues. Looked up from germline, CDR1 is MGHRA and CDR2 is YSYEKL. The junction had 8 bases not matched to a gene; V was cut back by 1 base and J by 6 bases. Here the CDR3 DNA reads TGCGCCAGCAGCCAAGCGGTTCTAGCGGGAGGGGGGGATACGCAGTATTTT. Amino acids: CASSQAVLAGGGDTQYF.

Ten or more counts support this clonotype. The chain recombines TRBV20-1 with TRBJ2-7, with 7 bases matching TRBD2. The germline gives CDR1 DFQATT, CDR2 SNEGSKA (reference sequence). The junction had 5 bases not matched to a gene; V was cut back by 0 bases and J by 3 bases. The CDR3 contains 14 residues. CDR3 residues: CSARDGGGIYEQYF. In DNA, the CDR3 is TGCAGTGCTAGAGATGGGGGAGGGATCTACGAGCAGTACTTC.

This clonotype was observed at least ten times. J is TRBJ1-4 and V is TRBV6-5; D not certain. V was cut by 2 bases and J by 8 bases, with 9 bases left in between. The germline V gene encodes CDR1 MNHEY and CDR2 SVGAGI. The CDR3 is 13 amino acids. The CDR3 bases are TGTGCCAGCAGTTACGATGGAGGGGAAAAACTGTTTTTT. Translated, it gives CASSYDGGEKLFF.

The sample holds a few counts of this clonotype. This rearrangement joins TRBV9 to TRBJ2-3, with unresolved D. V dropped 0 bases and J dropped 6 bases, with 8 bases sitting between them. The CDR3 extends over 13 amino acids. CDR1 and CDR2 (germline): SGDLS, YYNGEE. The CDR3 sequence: CASSVAFSDTQYF. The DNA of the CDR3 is TGTGCCAGCAGCGTAGCTTTTTCGGATACGCAGTATTTT. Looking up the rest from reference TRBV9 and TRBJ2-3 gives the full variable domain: DSGVTQTPKHLITATGQRVTLRCSPRSGDLSVYWYQQSLDQGLQFLIQYYNGEERAKGNILERFSAQQFPDLHSELNLSSLELGDSALYFCASSVAFSDTQYFGPGTRLTVL.